The T cell receptor (beta chain) described here comes from a study of early T cells in non-severe SARS-CoV-2 infection. Via MiXCR, TCRdb re-called the 5' RACE reads, giving one row per CDR3 protein. The sample shows more than 40,000 distinct CDR3 sequences, 5% to 5.5% of them seen only once. This clonotype appeared many times. This sequence was found in an adult who was a healthcare worker with PCR-confirmed SARS-CoV-2 infection or an uninfected control (not recorded which). This material consisted of whole blood, taken at baseline.

CDR3 in amino acids: CASSHPEAVDYNEQFF. The CDR3 nucleotides read TGCGCCAGCAGCCACCCGGAGGCCGTAGACTACAATGAGCAGTTCTTC. This chain links TRBV5-1 with TRBJ2-1; TRBD2 is a possible D gene (5 bases). CDR3 length: 16 amino acids. CDR1 and CDR2 (germline): SGHRS, YFSETQ. Between the trimmed V and J ends, which lost 4 bases and 3 bases, there was a span of 17 bases. The full variable domain, its missing parts supplied by reference TRBV5-1 and TRBJ2-1, is KAGVTQTPRYLIKTRGQQVTLSCSPISGHRSVSWYQQTPGQGLQFLFEYFSETQRNKGNFPGRFSGRQFSNSRSEMNVSTLELGDSALYLCASSHPEAVDYNEQFFGPGTRLTVL.